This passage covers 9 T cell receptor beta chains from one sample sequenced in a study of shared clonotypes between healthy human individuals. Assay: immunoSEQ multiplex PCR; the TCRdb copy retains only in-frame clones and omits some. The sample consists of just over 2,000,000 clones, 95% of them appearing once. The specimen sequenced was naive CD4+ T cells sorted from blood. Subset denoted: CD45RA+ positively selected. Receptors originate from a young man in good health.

CDR3 amino acids: CASSSGGTGWNEQYF. The CDR3 DNA is TGCGCCAGCAGCTCGGGTGGGACAGGGTGGAACGAGCAGTACTTC. The chain recombines TRBV5-1 with TRBJ2-7; 9 nucleotides line up with TRBD1. Unmatched junction bases numbered 9, after V lost 3 bases and J lost 5 bases. CDR1 is SGHRS and CDR2 is YFSETQ in the germline V gene. CDR3 length: 15 amino acids.

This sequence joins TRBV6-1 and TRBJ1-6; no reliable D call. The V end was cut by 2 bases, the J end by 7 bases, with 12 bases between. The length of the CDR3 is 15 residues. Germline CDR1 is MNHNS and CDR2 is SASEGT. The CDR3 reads CASSEPRTRNSPLHF. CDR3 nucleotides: TGTGCCAGCAGTGAACCCCGGACTCGGAATTCACCCCTCCACTTT.

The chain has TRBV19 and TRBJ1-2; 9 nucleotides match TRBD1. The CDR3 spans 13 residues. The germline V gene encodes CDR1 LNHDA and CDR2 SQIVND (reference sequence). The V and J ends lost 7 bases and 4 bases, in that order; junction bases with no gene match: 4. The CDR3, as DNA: TGTGCCAGTACCCAGGACAGGGGCTATGGCTACACCTTC. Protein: CASTQDRGYGYTF.

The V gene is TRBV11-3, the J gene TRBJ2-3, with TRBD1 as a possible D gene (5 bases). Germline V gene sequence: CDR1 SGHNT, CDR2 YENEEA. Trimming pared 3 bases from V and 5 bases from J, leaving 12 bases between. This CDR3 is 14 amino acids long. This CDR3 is CASSLNRGGDTQYF. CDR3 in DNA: TGTGCCAGCAGCTTGAATAGGGGTGGAGATACGCAGTATTTT.

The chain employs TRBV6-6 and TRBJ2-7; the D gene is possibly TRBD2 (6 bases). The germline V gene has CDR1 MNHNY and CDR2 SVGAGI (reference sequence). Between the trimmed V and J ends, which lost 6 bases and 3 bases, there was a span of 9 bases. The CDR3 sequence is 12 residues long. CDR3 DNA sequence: TGTGCCAGCAGGGGGGGAGGCTACGAGCAGTACTTC. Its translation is CASRGGGYEQYF.

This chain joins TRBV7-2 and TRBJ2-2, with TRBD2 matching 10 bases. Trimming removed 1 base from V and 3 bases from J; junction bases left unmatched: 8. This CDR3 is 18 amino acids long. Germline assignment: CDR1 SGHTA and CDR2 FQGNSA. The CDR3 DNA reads TGTGCCAGCAGCTTAGACTCGCCTAGCGGGAGTTACACCGGGGAGCTGTTTTTT. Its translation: CASSLDSPSGSYTGELFF. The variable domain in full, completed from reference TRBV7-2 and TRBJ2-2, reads GAGVSQSPSNKVTEKGKDVELRCDPISGHTALYWYRQSLGQGLEFLIYFQGNSAPDKSGLPSDRFSAERTGGSVSTLTIQRTQQEDSAVYLCASSLDSPSGSYTGELFFGEGSRLTVL.

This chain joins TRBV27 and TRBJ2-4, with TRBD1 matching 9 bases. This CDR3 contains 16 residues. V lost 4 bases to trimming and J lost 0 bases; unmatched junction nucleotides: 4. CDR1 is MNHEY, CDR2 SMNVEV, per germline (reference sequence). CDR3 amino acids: CASSSGQGKAKNIQYF. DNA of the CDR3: TGTGCCAGCAGTTCGGGACAGGGCAAAGCCAAAAACATTCAGTACTTC.

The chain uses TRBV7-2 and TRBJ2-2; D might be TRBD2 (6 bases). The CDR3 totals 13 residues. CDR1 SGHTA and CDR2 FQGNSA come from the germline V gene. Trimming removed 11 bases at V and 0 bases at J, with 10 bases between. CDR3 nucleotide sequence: TGTGCCGGGGGGACTTCGAACACCGGGGAGCTGTTTTTT. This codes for CAGGTSNTGELFF.

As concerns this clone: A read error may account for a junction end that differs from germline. CDR3 DNA sequence: TGTGCTAGCAGCTTAGGGAGGGATAGCAATCAGCCCCAGCATTTT. Amino acids: CASSLGRDSNQPQHF. This chain links TRBV7-7 with TRBJ1-5; no reliable D call. The CDR3 loop spans 15 amino acids. In germline, CDR1 is SSHAT, CDR2 FNYEAQ (reference sequence).